The clone carrying this T cell receptor beta chain was seen ten or more times. Its antigen is unknown. These data originate in a study of Graves' ophthalmopathy and Graves' hyperthyroidism. RNA transcripts served as template for amplifying TCR beta CDR3 sequences. First-round RT-PCR used HTBI primers; second-round multiplex PCR followed. Each CDR3 protein is one row after TCRdb ran MiXCR on the multiplex PCR reads. This repertoire shows about 740,000 distinct CDR3 sequences, approximately 40% found once; its top ten account for less than 55%. Overall study results and limits: Stable hyperthyroidism and ophthalmopathy were told apart by a 13-signature model, which achieved almost 90% sensitivity and nearly 84% specificity.

Sequenced: peripheral blood. This TCR was sampled from an adult man with Graves' ophthalmopathy.

The CDR3: CASSFGRGSAFF. CDR3 nucleotides: TGTGCCAGCAGCTTTGGCAGGGGGTCAGCTTTCTTT. This rearrangement joins TRBV7-9 to TRBJ1-1, with TRBD1 matching 7 bases. After removal of 3 bases from V and 10 bases from J, the junction contained 5 bases not matched to a gene. Germline V lookup: CDR1 SEHNR, CDR2 FQNEAQ (reference sequence). The CDR3 totals 12 residues.